The rows below give T cell receptor beta chains drawn from one sample of a study of blood T cell repertoires in COVID-19. Method: immunoSEQ multiplex PCR; TCRdb's copy keeps in-frame clones and lacks some. Of some 530,000 clones detected, 80% to 90% appear once; the ten largest clones hold approximately 3%. Sequenced input: peripheral blood. The source of these receptors is a human donor in a cohort sampled during active COVID-19. Both conserved end residues are part of each CDR3. Fields, in order: CDR3 protein, CDR3 DNA, D gene, J gene, clone size, V gene. D genes are given only for firm matches. Not all rows give a size; the values are once, few, many and, for expanded clones, a class.

CDR3aa: CASSFKGDNSPLHF
CDR3nt: TGTGCCAGCAGCTTTAAGGGAGATAATTCACCCCTCCACTTT
d_gene: NA
j_gene: TRBJ1-6
abundance: NA
v_gene: TRBV7-9

CDR3aa: CATSRDRGSTNEKLFF
CDR3nt: TGTGCCACCAGCAGAGATCGGGGAAGTACTAATGAAAAACTGTTTTTT
d_gene: NA
j_gene: TRBJ1-4
abundance: NA
v_gene: TRBV15

CDR3aa: CASTRDPNTEAFF
CDR3nt: TGTGCCAGCACGCGGGACCCTAACACTGAAGCTTTCTTT
d_gene: NA
j_gene: TRBJ1-1
abundance: NA
v_gene: TRBV27

CDR3aa: CASSFNGGQETQYF
CDR3nt: TGTGCCAGCAGCTTCAACGGGGGGCAAGAGACCCAGTACTTC
d_gene: TRBD2
j_gene: TRBJ2-5
abundance: few
v_gene: TRBV7-9

CDR3aa: CASARPGNSPLHF
CDR3nt: TGTGCCAGCGCTCGACCGGGGAATTCACCCCTCCACTTT
d_gene: NA
j_gene: TRBJ1-6
abundance: NA
v_gene: TRBV6-6

CDR3aa: CASSLMFGQVSYEQYF
CDR3nt: TGTGCCAGCAGCTTAATGTTTGGACAGGTATCCTACGAGCAGTACTTC
d_gene: TRBD1
j_gene: TRBJ2-7
abundance: NA
v_gene: TRBV13

CDR3aa: CASSLAAGNYGYTF
CDR3nt: TGTGCCAGCAGCTTAGCAGCAGGAAACTATGGCTACACCTTC
d_gene: NA
j_gene: TRBJ1-2
abundance: NA
v_gene: TRBV7-8

CDR3aa: CASSLTSGRPGELFF
CDR3nt: TGTGCCAGCAGTTTGACTAGCGGGAGACCCGGGGAGCTGTTTTTT
d_gene: TRBD2
j_gene: TRBJ2-2
abundance: NA
v_gene: TRBV2

CDR3aa: CASSLAVGGTGELFF
CDR3nt: TGCGCCAGCAGCCTCGCTGTAGGGGGCACCGGGGAGCTGTTTTTT
d_gene: NA
j_gene: TRBJ2-2
abundance: NA
v_gene: TRBV5-1

CDR3aa: CASSPGTSGFRETQYF
CDR3nt: TGTGCCAGCAGTCCAGGGACTAGCGGGTTTCGTGAGACCCAGTACTTC
d_gene: TRBD2
j_gene: TRBJ2-5
abundance: once
v_gene: TRBV27

CDR3aa: CASSIMGAVSNQPQHF
CDR3nt: TGTGCCAGTAGTATAATGGGGGCAGTAAGCAATCAGCCCCAGCATTTT
d_gene: NA
j_gene: TRBJ1-5
abundance: NA
v_gene: TRBV19

CDR3aa: CASSPAVTEAFF
CDR3nt: TGTGCCAGCTCCCCCGCGGTCACTGAAGCTTTCTTT
d_gene: NA
j_gene: TRBJ1-1
abundance: NA
v_gene: TRBV18

CDR3aa: CAFRLTGGYTF
CDR3nt: TGTGCCTTTAGGCTCACGGGGGGCTACACCTTC
d_gene: NA
j_gene: TRBJ1-2
abundance: NA
v_gene: TRBV30

CDR3aa: CASSASRTGYSYEQYF
CDR3nt: TGTGCCAGCAGTGCCTCCCGGACAGGATATTCCTACGAGCAGTACTTC
d_gene: TRBD1
j_gene: TRBJ2-7
abundance: NA
v_gene: TRBV28

CDR3aa: CSVDQQGEGTQYF
CDR3nt: TGCAGCGTTGACCAGCAGGGGGAAGGGACCCAGTACTTC
d_gene: TRBD1
j_gene: TRBJ2-5
abundance: NA
v_gene: TRBV29-1

CDR3aa: CASSSRTGGGYEQYF
CDR3nt: TGTGCCAGCAGCTCACGGACAGGGGGCGGCTACGAGCAGTACTTC
d_gene: TRBD1
j_gene: TRBJ2-7
abundance: NA
v_gene: TRBV7-9

CDR3aa: CASSSSGYEQYF
CDR3nt: TGCGCCAGCAGCTCCTCAGGCTACGAGCAGTACTTC
d_gene: NA
j_gene: TRBJ2-7
abundance: NA
v_gene: TRBV5-1

CDR3aa: CASSKTSGVYEQYF
CDR3nt: TGTGCCAGCAGCAAGACTAGCGGGGTCTACGAGCAGTACTTC
d_gene: TRBD2
j_gene: TRBJ2-7
abundance: NA
v_gene: TRBV27

CDR3aa: CASSPGLTPYEQYF
CDR3nt: TGTGCCAGCAGCCCAGGGTTGACACCCTACGAGCAGTACTTC
d_gene: NA
j_gene: TRBJ2-7
abundance: NA
v_gene: TRBV11-3

CDR3aa: CASSGATGGRTEAFF
CDR3nt: TGTGCCAGCAGTGGGGCGACAGGGGGGCGGACTGAAGCTTTCTTT
d_gene: TRBD1
j_gene: TRBJ1-1
abundance: NA
v_gene: TRBV27

CDR3aa: CASSQRVAGGPGNEQFF
CDR3nt: TGCGCCAGCAGCCAAAGGGTTGCGGGAGGGCCGGGAAATGAGCAGTTCTTC
d_gene: TRBD2
j_gene: TRBJ2-1
abundance: NA
v_gene: TRBV5-1

CDR3aa: CASSQASQPQHF
CDR3nt: TGTGCCAGCAGCCAGGCAAGTCAGCCCCAGCATTTT
d_gene: NA
j_gene: TRBJ1-5
abundance: NA
v_gene: TRBV14

CDR3aa: CASSLDRLAAPGELFF
CDR3nt: TGTGCCAGCTCGCTGGACCGACTAGCAGCTCCCGGGGAGCTGTTTTTT
d_gene: TRBD2
j_gene: TRBJ2-2
abundance: NA
v_gene: TRBV27

CDR3aa: CASSPPGTGRETQYF
CDR3nt: TGTGCCAGCAGCCCACCTGGGACAGGCCGAGAGACCCAGTACTTC
d_gene: TRBD1
j_gene: TRBJ2-5
abundance: once
v_gene: TRBV5-6

CDR3aa: CASSLIAGAANEQFF
CDR3nt: TGTGCCAGCAGCTTAATAGCGGGAGCGGCCAATGAGCAGTTCTTC
d_gene: TRBD2
j_gene: TRBJ2-1
abundance: NA
v_gene: TRBV5-6

CDR3aa: CASTLAENTEAFF
CDR3nt: TGTGCCAGCACCTTGGCAGAAAACACTGAAGCTTTCTTT
d_gene: NA
j_gene: TRBJ1-1
abundance: NA
v_gene: TRBV12-3/TRBV12-4

CDR3aa: CASSIGGDRGNEKLFF
CDR3nt: TGTGCCAGTAGTATAGGCGGAGACAGGGGTAATGAAAAACTGTTTTTT
d_gene: TRBD1
j_gene: TRBJ1-4
abundance: NA
v_gene: TRBV19

CDR3aa: CASSYSSQAGAGGYTF
CDR3nt: TGTGCCAGCAGTTACTCGAGTCAAGCGGGGGCGGGAGGCTACACCTTC
d_gene: NA
j_gene: TRBJ1-2
abundance: NA
v_gene: TRBV6-5

CDR3aa: CASCVESGGSYNEQFF
CDR3nt: TGTGCCAGCTGTGTAGAATCGGGAGGCTCCTACAATGAGCAGTTCTTC
d_gene: TRBD2
j_gene: TRBJ2-1
abundance: NA
v_gene: TRBV7-2

CDR3aa: CASRDRGKFNEKLFF
CDR3nt: TGTGCCAGCAGGGACAGGGGGAAGTTTAATGAAAAACTGTTTTTT
d_gene: TRBD1
j_gene: TRBJ1-4
abundance: NA
v_gene: TRBV6-4

CDR3aa: CATSDSRRRSEQYF
CDR3nt: TGTGCCACCAGTGATTCGAGACGGCGGTCGGAGCAGTACTTC
d_gene: NA
j_gene: TRBJ2-7
abundance: NA
v_gene: TRBV24-1

CDR3aa: CAWSGASGIHNEQFF
CDR3nt: TGTGCCTGGAGTGGGGCTAGCGGGATACACAATGAGCAGTTCTTC
d_gene: TRBD2
j_gene: TRBJ2-1
abundance: NA
v_gene: TRBV30

CDR3aa: CASREAGGLGTFF
CDR3nt: TGTGCCAGCAGAGAGGCGGGGGGACTCGGGACTTTCTTT
d_gene: NA
j_gene: TRBJ1-1
abundance: NA
v_gene: TRBV6-5

CDR3aa: CASTGTYNSPLHF
CDR3nt: TGTGCCAGCACCGGGACCTATAATTCACCCCTCCACTTT
d_gene: NA
j_gene: TRBJ1-6
abundance: NA
v_gene: TRBV2

CDR3aa: CASSFTVNTEAFF
CDR3nt: TGTGCCAGCAGCTTCACAGTGAACACTGAAGCTTTCTTT
d_gene: NA
j_gene: TRBJ1-1
abundance: few
v_gene: TRBV3-1/TRBV3-2

CDR3aa: CASSTDRSASEQYF
CDR3nt: TGTGCCAGCAGTACCGATAGGAGTGCGTCCGAGCAGTACTTC
d_gene: NA
j_gene: TRBJ2-7
abundance: NA
v_gene: TRBV2

CDR3aa: CASSQDRQENEKLFF
CDR3nt: TGCGCCAGCAGCCAAGATCGACAGGAGAATGAAAAACTGTTTTTT
d_gene: NA
j_gene: TRBJ1-4
abundance: NA
v_gene: TRBV4-3

CDR3aa: CASLPEKSSNQPQHF
CDR3nt: TGCGCCAGCCTCCCCGAAAAGAGTAGCAATCAGCCCCAGCATTTT
d_gene: NA
j_gene: TRBJ1-5
abundance: NA
v_gene: TRBV10-1

CDR3aa: CSVAGVAWGNTIYF
CDR3nt: TGCAGCGTGGCGGGAGTTGCTTGGGGAAACACCATATATTTT
d_gene: NA
j_gene: TRBJ1-3
abundance: NA
v_gene: TRBV29-1

CDR3aa: CSVEDPTVNTEAFF
CDR3nt: TGCAGCGTTGAAGATCCCACGGTGAACACTGAAGCTTTCTTT
d_gene: NA
j_gene: TRBJ1-1
abundance: NA
v_gene: TRBV29-1

CDR3aa: CAWTSPYLRFEKLFF
CDR3nt: TGTGCCTGGACCTCCCCATACCTAAGATTTGAAAAACTGTTTTTT
d_gene: NA
j_gene: TRBJ1-4
abundance: NA
v_gene: TRBV30

CDR3aa: CASSSGGTGSTGELFF
CDR3nt: TGTGCCAGCAGCTCCGGAGGGACAGGTTCCACCGGGGAGCTGTTTTTT
d_gene: TRBD1
j_gene: TRBJ2-2
abundance: many
v_gene: TRBV11-2

CDR3aa: CASSLAGAANIQYF
CDR3nt: TGTGCCAGCAGCTTGGCGGGGGCGGCGAACATTCAGTACTTC
d_gene: NA
j_gene: TRBJ2-4
abundance: NA
v_gene: TRBV7-8

CDR3aa: CATSGQSNQPQHF
CDR3nt: TGTGCCACCAGTGGGCAGAGCAATCAGCCCCAGCATTTT
d_gene: NA
j_gene: TRBJ1-5
abundance: few
v_gene: TRBV24-1

CDR3aa: CASSPFDRWGSVNTEAFF
CDR3nt: TGTGCCAGCAGCCCTTTCGACAGGTGGGGTTCGGTGAACACTGAAGCTTTCTTT
d_gene: NA
j_gene: TRBJ1-1
abundance: NA
v_gene: TRBV11-2

CDR3aa: CASSPGRGTDEQFF
CDR3nt: TGTGCCAGCAGCCCGGGGCGGGGGACGGATGAGCAGTTCTTC
d_gene: TRBD2
j_gene: TRBJ2-1
abundance: NA
v_gene: TRBV7-3

CDR3aa: CASGQYGNQPQHF
CDR3nt: TGTGCCAGCGGACAATACGGCAATCAGCCCCAGCATTTT
d_gene: NA
j_gene: TRBJ1-5
abundance: NA
v_gene: TRBV6-5

CDR3aa: CASSPGTSVNTGELFF
CDR3nt: TGTGCCAGCAGCCCCGGGACTAGCGTTAACACCGGGGAGCTGTTTTTT
d_gene: TRBD2
j_gene: TRBJ2-2
abundance: few
v_gene: TRBV3-1/TRBV3-2

CDR3aa: CASSRDRGTEAFF
CDR3nt: TGTGCCAGCAGCCGGGACAGGGGGACTGAAGCTTTCTTT
d_gene: TRBD1
j_gene: TRBJ1-1
abundance: NA
v_gene: TRBV7-3

CDR3aa: CASSPGSGSPLHF
CDR3nt: TGTGCCAGCAGTCCGGGGTCGGGATCACCCCTCCACTTT
d_gene: NA
j_gene: TRBJ1-6
abundance: NA
v_gene: TRBV28

CDR3aa: CASSHMSGTGYNSPLHF
CDR3nt: TGTGCCAGTAGTCACATGTCCGGGACAGGTTATAATTCACCCCTCCACTTT
d_gene: TRBD1
j_gene: TRBJ1-6
abundance: few
v_gene: TRBV19

CDR3aa: CASSYGQGPGYTF
CDR3nt: TGTGCCAGCAGTTACGGGCAGGGCCCTGGCTACACCTTC
d_gene: NA
j_gene: TRBJ1-2
abundance: NA
v_gene: TRBV6-2/TRBV6-3

CDR3aa: CAWSVRGVGLAGGKSYEQYF
CDR3nt: TGTGCCTGGAGTGTACGAGGAGTAGGGCTAGCGGGAGGGAAGTCCTACGAGCAGTACTTC
d_gene: TRBD2
j_gene: TRBJ2-7
abundance: NA
v_gene: TRBV30

CDR3aa: CASSLGGTRSPYEQYF
CDR3nt: TGTGCCAGCAGCTTAGGAGGGACACGGTCACCCTACGAGCAGTACTTC
d_gene: NA
j_gene: TRBJ2-7
abundance: NA
v_gene: TRBV7-8

CDR3aa: CASSKSLVGAEAFF
CDR3nt: TGTGCCAGTAGTAAATCCCTTGTGGGCGCTGAAGCTTTCTTT
d_gene: NA
j_gene: TRBJ1-1
abundance: few
v_gene: TRBV19

CDR3aa: CASSLDGSETQYF
CDR3nt: TGTGCCAGCAGCTTAGACGGGAGCGAGACCCAGTACTTC
d_gene: NA
j_gene: TRBJ2-5
abundance: NA
v_gene: TRBV7-3

CDR3aa: CASGLRAAEKLFF
CDR3nt: TGTGCCAGCGGTTTAAGAGCGGCTGAAAAACTGTTTTTT
d_gene: NA
j_gene: TRBJ1-4
abundance: NA
v_gene: TRBV3-1/TRBV3-2

CDR3aa: CASSLRGIGGDTEAFF
CDR3nt: TGTGCCAGCAGCTTAAGAGGGATCGGGGGAGACACTGAAGCTTTCTTT
d_gene: NA
j_gene: TRBJ1-1
abundance: NA
v_gene: TRBV7-8

CDR3aa: CASSLVSGKYLETQYF
CDR3nt: TGTGCCAGCAGCTTAGTAAGCGGGAAGTACCTAGAGACCCAGTACTTC
d_gene: TRBD2
j_gene: TRBJ2-5
abundance: NA
v_gene: TRBV7-9